The text below deals with one T cell receptor beta chain. Its antigen is not known. These data come from a study of shared clonotypes between healthy human individuals. The wider study: Per donor, CD8 memory used one plate, CD8 naive used two, CD4 memory used three and CD4 naive used three.

Between the trimmed V and J ends, which lost 0 bases and 3 bases, there was a span of 12 bases. The germline CDR1 and CDR2 sequences are SGHNT and YYREEE (reference sequence). This CDR3 comprises 15 residues. General study results and limits: Sharing across four donors was seen in 4.5% to 6.5% of naive CD4 clonotypes.

Naivety among CD8 cells was defined by CD45RO negativity and positive CCR7 selection, thereby excluding terminally differentiated effector memory CD45RA+ cells. Sequenced by immunoSEQ multiplex PCR; TCRdb stores in-frame clones only, minus some. Here the sample spans about 2 million clones, about 95% being singletons. The receptor comes from a man aged 18 to 30 in good health. The sequencing input was naive CD8+ T cells sorted from blood. The chain carries TRBV5-4 and TRBJ1-1, with a possible D match to TRBD1 (5 bases). The CDR3 bases are TGTGCCAGCAGCTTGGGTGTAGGGGCCTACACTGAAGCTTTCTTT. It specifies CASSLGVGAYTEAFF.